The 9 T cell receptor beta chains presented below share a single source sample, sequenced in a study of CD4 and CD8 cells across lung adenocarcinoma regions (dated by TCRdb to 2017 to 2018). Libraries were built with PCR. The instrument was a HiSeq X Ten. The public reads were reprocessed in TCRdb via fastp at Q25 and MiXCR, keeping in-frame beta chains. CDR3 protein sequences are deduplicated, and each keeps its most common genes and DNA. The sample profile shows 7,500 to 9,000 distinct CDR3 sequences; 56% of them were found once. Clones ranked in the top ten supply roughly a quarter of the sample. Sequenced input: CD4+ T cells from the center of a lung tumor. This specimen's cell subset or site label, interpreted: tumor center region. The source is a female donor with lung adenocarcinoma. The CD4 and CD8 labels of this study may be unreliable.

By share, this clonotype ranks as large. The gene calls are TRBV6-5 and TRBJ2-1; 10 nucleotides line up with TRBD2. V dropped 7 bases and J dropped 7; count of bases not matched to a gene: 10. There are 15 residues in the CDR3. Germline V CDR1 and CDR2: MNHEY, SVGAGI. DNA of the CDR3: TGTGCCAGCACCCTAAGCGGGAGGGAAACTAATGAGCAGTTCTTC. This sequence encodes CASTLSGRETNEQFF.

The rearrangement uses TRBV6-1 and TRBJ2-3; possible D gene TRBD2, 5 bases. V shed 3 bases and J shed 0 bases, with 22 bases lying between them. The CDR3 runs 19 residues. Germline assignment: CDR1 MNHNS and CDR2 SASEGT. CDR3 region: CASSDGRFPLGRSTDTQYF. For the CDR3, the DNA is TGTGCCAGCAGTGATGGCCGCTTCCCGCTGGGGAGAAGCACAGATACGCAGTATTTT.

This clonotype was seen only a few times. The V call is TRBV6-5, the J call TRBJ2-1, with unresolved D. V lost 0 bases, J lost 2 bases, and 8 bases lay in between. The CDR3 sequence is 15 residues long. Germline loops: CDR1 MNHEY, CDR2 SVGAGI. For the CDR3, the DNA is TGTGCCAGCAGTTACTCGTGGGGAACCTACAATGAGCAGTTCTTC. This codes for CASSYSWGTYNEQFF.

The chain couples TRBV6-1 to TRBJ2-1; D is perhaps TRBD2 (5 bases). V dropped 2 bases and J dropped 2 bases, with 10 bases sitting between them. The CDR3 covers 15 residues. Germline CDR1 MNHNS, CDR2 SASEGT. The CDR3 loop is CASSELARTYNEQFF. DNA of the CDR3: TGTGCCAGCAGTGAACTAGCTAGGACCTACAATGAGCAGTTCTTC.

CDR3 DNA sequence: TGTGCCAGGGGCAACGGGGGCGGGGAAGGAGACATTCAGTACTTC. Its protein is CARGNGGGEGDIQYF. The V gene is TRBV27, the J gene TRBJ2-4, with D possibly called TRBD1 or TRBD2 (6 bases each). Germline CDR1 is MNHEY and CDR2 is SMNVEV (reference sequence). CDR3 size: 15 residues. V shed 9 bases and J shed 8 bases, with 23 bases lying between them.

This clonotype was picked up a small number of times. This rearrangement joins TRBV14 to TRBJ2-1; the D gene is possibly TRBD2 (5 bases). The V end was cut by 0 bases, the J end by 8 bases, with 8 bases between. This CDR3 spans 13 amino acids. Germline V gene data show CDR1 as SGHDN and CDR2 as FVKESK. The CDR3 DNA is TGTGCCAGCAGCCAAGACGGGGTGGATGAGCAGTTCTTC. Encoded protein: CASSQDGVDEQFF.

The rearrangement joins TRBV10-3 to TRBJ2-3; D assignment may be TRBD1 or TRBD2 (6 bases each). The last part of the DNA fits TRBJ2-7 better; the J call may be wrong. CDR1 ENHRY and CDR2 SYGVKD come from the germline V gene. The CDR3 length is 14 residues. Written as DNA, the CDR3 is TGTGCCACCCCGGGGCCGGGGGACACAGATACGCAGTACTTC. Translated: CATPGPGDTDTQYF.

By its share, this clonotype is medium-sized. The chain employs TRBV7-2 and TRBJ2-5; 7 bases match TRBD2. CDR3 length: 14 amino acids. Germline CDR1 reads SGHTA; CDR2 reads FQGNSA. V was pared by 2 bases and J by 3 bases, with 3 bases of the junction left unmatched. In nucleotides, the CDR3 is TGTGCCAGCAGCTTAATGGGAGGGGAAGAGACCCAGTACTTC. It encodes CASSLMGGEETQYF.

This clonotype occurred many times. This CDR3 reads CASSPGQGGQKLFF. In nucleotides, the CDR3 is TGTGCCAGCAGTCCGGGACAGGGAGGTCAAAAACTGTTTTTT. V gene TRBV6-1 combines with J gene TRBJ1-4; 9 positions agree with TRBD1. The trim removed 5 bases at V and 9 bases at J, leaving 7 bases unmatched. This CDR3 contains 14 residues. Germline V gene lookup returns CDR1 MNHNS and CDR2 SASEGT.